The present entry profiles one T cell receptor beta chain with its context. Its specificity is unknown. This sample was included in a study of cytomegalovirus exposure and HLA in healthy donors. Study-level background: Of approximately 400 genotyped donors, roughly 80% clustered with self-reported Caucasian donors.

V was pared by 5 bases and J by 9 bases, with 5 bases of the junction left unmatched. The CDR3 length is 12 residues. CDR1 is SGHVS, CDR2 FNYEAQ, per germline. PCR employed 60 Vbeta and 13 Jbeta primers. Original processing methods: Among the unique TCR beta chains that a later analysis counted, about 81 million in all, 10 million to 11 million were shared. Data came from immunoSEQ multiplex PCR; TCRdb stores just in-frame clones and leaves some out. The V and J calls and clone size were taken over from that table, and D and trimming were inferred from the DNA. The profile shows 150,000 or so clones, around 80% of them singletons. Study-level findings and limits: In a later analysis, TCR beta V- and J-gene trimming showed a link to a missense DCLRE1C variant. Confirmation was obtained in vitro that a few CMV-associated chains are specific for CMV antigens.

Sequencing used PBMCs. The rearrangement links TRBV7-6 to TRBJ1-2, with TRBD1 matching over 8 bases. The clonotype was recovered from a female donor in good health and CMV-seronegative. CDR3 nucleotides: TGTGCCAGCAGCCAGGACAGGGCCCGCTACACCTTC. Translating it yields CASSQDRARYTF.